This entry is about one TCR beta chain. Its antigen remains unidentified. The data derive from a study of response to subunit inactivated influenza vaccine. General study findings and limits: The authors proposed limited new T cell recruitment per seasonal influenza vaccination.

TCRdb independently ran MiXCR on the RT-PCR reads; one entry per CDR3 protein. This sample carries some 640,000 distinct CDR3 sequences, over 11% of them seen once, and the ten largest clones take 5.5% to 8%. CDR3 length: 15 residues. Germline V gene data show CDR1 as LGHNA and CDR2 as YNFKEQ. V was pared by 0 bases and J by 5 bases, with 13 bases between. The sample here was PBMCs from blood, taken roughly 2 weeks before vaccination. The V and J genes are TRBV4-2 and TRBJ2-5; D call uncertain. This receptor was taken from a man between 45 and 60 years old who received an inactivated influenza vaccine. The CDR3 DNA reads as TGTGCCAGCAGCCAAGATAAAGACTCGAGGGAGACCCAGTACTTC. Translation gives CASSQDKDSRETQYF.